A selection of T cell receptor beta chains follows, all from one sample in a study of T cell responses to AZD1222 COVID-19 vaccine. Only in-frame clones appear in the TCRdb table, and some are missing; sequencing was by immunoSEQ multiplex PCR. Here the sample spans 140,000 or so clones, 85% to 90% being singletons. The sequenced sample was peripheral blood, obtained on day 0 of AZD1222 vaccination. These receptors all come from an adult in good health. Both conserved end residues are part of each CDR3.

j_call | v_call | cdr3_aa
TRBJ1-5 | TRBV27 | CASSGGGSYSNQPQHF
TRBJ1-6 | TRBV30 | CAGKWTVWIDSPLHF
TRBJ1-4 | TRBV6-1 | CASSEAGRRTNEKLFF
TRBJ2-1 | TRBV7-2 | CASSMLRGPRGINEQFF
TRBJ1-3 | TRBV18 | CASSLPGVGSHTIYF
TRBJ1-3 | TRBV15 | CATSRVSPGLGNTIYF
TRBJ2-7 | TRBV30 | CAWGGTYEQYF
TRBJ1-1 | TRBV2 | CARRTERNTEAFF
TRBJ1-6 | TRBV3-1/TRBV3-2 | CASSQQAIGTNNSPLHF
TRBJ1-2 | TRBV18 | CASSPPMGQGNYGYTF
TRBJ2-1 | TRBV5-5 | CASSLGRGPYNEQFF
TRBJ2-1 | TRBV12-3/TRBV12-4 | CASSLDWNNEQFF
TRBJ1-4 | TRBV7-2 | CASSLVGEKLFF
TRBJ1-5 | TRBV19 | CASREPGQGGNQPQHF
TRBJ2-6 | TRBV27 | CASSLWGLGNSGANVLTF
TRBJ1-1 | TRBV30 | CAWSVRLSNTEAFF
TRBJ2-7 | TRBV10-3 | CAISPGLAGEGSYEQYF
TRBJ1-5 | TRBV6-1 | CASSETDRGHQPQHF
TRBJ2-2 | TRBV5-4 | CASSFGTGNTGELFF
TRBJ2-7 | TRBV19 | CASSTTSGNYEQYF
TRBJ2-2 | TRBV5-1 | CASSLEGTNTGELFF
TRBJ2-7 | TRBV12-2 | CASRSQLSENYEQYF
TRBJ1-2 | TRBV30 | CAWSVADSGGYTF
TRBJ1-2 | TRBV27 | CASSYGVNYGYTF
TRBJ1-5 | TRBV30 | CAWSSAPAQPQHF
TRBJ1-1 | TRBV7-8 | CASSLVWGAGTEAFF
TRBJ1-2 | TRBV2 | CASSAWTGGYGYTF
TRBJ1-1 | TRBV5-1 | CASGWGTANMNTEAFF
TRBJ2-2 | TRBV3-1/TRBV3-2 | CASSQWDSGGTGELFF
TRBJ2-3 | TRBV18 | CASSPYTDTQYF
TRBJ2-7 | TRBV27 | CASSSGTVLYEQYF
TRBJ1-5 | TRBV30 | CAWGGQSMEQPQHF
TRBJ2-2 | TRBV14 | CASSQDRQRENTGELFF
TRBJ1-4 | TRBV28 | CASSLWGGPLANEKLFF
TRBJ1-5 | TRBV2 | CASTTFEGQPQHF
TRBJ1-3 | TRBV5-4 | CASSWRGGAGNTIYF
TRBJ2-1 | TRBV29-1 | CSVDGSSYNEQFF
TRBJ2-3 | TRBV7-9 | CASSFAGGRADTQYF
TRBJ2-3 | TRBV5-1 | CASSTQPYRVGGTDTQYF
TRBJ2-3 | TRBV7-8 | CAANYVRGTADTQYF
TRBJ2-2 | TRBV29-1 | CSVGWVAGSVGTGELFF
TRBJ1-3 | TRBV5-3 | CARSQDTCSGNTIYF
TRBJ1-3 | TRBV3-1/TRBV3-2 | CASSLGGNTIYF
TRBJ2-1 | TRBV3-1/TRBV3-2 | CASSRLAGYNEQFF
TRBJ1-4 | TRBV28 | CASSRDQAGNEKLFF
TRBJ1-2 | TRBV15 | CATSSPDSSVGYTF
TRBJ1-2 | TRBV30 | CAWISPMGAYGYTF
TRBJ1-1 | TRBV5-1 | CASSPSVRQNTEAFF